Reported below is one TCR beta chain. It lacks a known antigen. Within one base of it there is no much larger clone, and no base qualities were kept. The donors were healthy, HIV-negative adults who had no recently reported acute infections or vaccinations. All donors were Caucasian adults living in Nashville, Tennessee, USA. CD4+ T cells were enriched by magnetic negative selection; naive cells were then positively selected on CD45RA, and the negative fraction formed the memory subset. After blood collection by leukapheresis, PBMCs were isolated using Ficoll-Histopaque density gradient centrifugation and then cryopreserved in the vapor phase of liquid nitrogen. Analytical flow cytometry was used to check the purity and quantity of every magnetically sorted T cell population. From each sorted fraction, genomic DNA was isolated and quantified by UV absorbance on a Nanodrop 2000c. The CDR3 starts with the cysteine, ends with the phenylalanine, and has 15 residues. The sequence is cut down to CDR3 DNA, 45 bases in frame from base 1. CDR1 and CDR2, per the germline V gene (reference sequence), are LNHNV and YYDKDF. V is cut by 8 bases and J by 0 bases, and the space between the germline ends is 16 bases.

This specimen belongs to a study of shared clonotypes between healthy human individuals (dated by TCRdb to the early 2020s). Background for the entire study: The cohort comprised two women and a few men aged 18 to 49 years. Per donor, three plates each were used for CD4 naive and CD4 memory, two for CD8 naive, and one for CD8 memory. To estimate repertoire size and how much clonotype sharing occurs between individuals, the study deeply sequenced the blood TCR repertoires of five healthy adults. Different laboratories and diverse techniques were used to prepare libraries and sequence TCR repertoires, to increase sequencing depth and limit assay-specific biases. Between about 0.8 and 8.9 billion PBMCs per donor were obtained by leukapheresis. On the study overall, not on this receptor specifically: Rarefaction of sorted-subset datasets indicated incomplete sequencing despite the large sequencing depth. Because the study included only a small number of donors, the genetic and exposure-history diversity represented was limited. Naive subsets generally had larger estimated clonotype richness than memory subsets. Pairwise subsampling indicated that sequencing depth was expected to affect the degree of clonotype sharing among donors. Sharing across a few donors was observed for 5% to 6.5% of naive CD4, over 3% of naive CD8, 2.3% of memory CD4, and around 0.4% of memory CD8 clonotypes. Compared with non-shared clonotypes, the clonotypes found in all four sorted-subset donors had higher generation probabilities. Sampling was limited to blood, and TCR repertoires in tissue likely differ from TCR repertoires in blood.

Using the deep immunoSEQ assay, TCR CDR3 regions were amplified from genomic DNA by multiplex PCR. For each cell subset, the extracted genomic DNA was distributed evenly across all wells of several immunoSEQ 96-well plates, and each plate served as one replicate. For sorted subsets, each replicate PCR was loaded with roughly 200 ng genomic DNA, equivalent to about 33,000 T cell genomes. Purified libraries were measured with a Qubit 3.0 fluorometer, size-checked on a Bioanalyzer 2100, and measured again with the KAPA Library Quantification kit. Every immunoSEQ 96-well plate was sequenced on a dedicated single-read 150-cycle Illumina NextSeq 550 flow cell. In the source study's methods: Because the immunoSEQ output held only junctional sequences and lacked quality scores, the filtering could not match the filtering applied to full-length reads. Sequences were annotated with PyIR, a Python wrapper for IgBLAST v1.9, and V/J genes and CDR3 were assigned using IMGT germline references. Reads with weak V/J assignments (E-value above 1e-6), missing CDR3, stop codons, out-of-frame junctions, or ambiguous translated residues were removed. A V3J clonotype was defined by an identical inferred V gene, J gene, and CDR3 amino acid sequence. Percentage overlap between repertoires was calculated by dividing the number of shared unique clonotypes by the size of the smaller repertoire. Repertoire richness was assessed with RTK rarefaction, the Chao1 estimator, and Recon v2.1 estimates of unobserved clonotypes. Generation probabilities were computed with OLGA for all TCRbeta clonotypes obtained by the gDNA method from several donors. TCRdb took this table from immuneACCESS and kept in-frame rearrangements with V and J called. Such tables lack part of the clones; where checked against another copy, unresolved V genes explain under half of the gap, and the rest is unexplained. V and J calls and clone size follow that table, whereas D and trimming were derived from the DNA. Present in this sample are a few million clones, approximately 95% of which were seen just once. The ten largest clones add up to 0.39% of the sample.

The TCR comes from a young man in good health. Some clones in this sample may be carry-over from other donors' samples. The sequencing input was naive CD4+ T cells from PBMCs. The cell subset or site tag for this specimen amounts to: CD45RA+ positively selected. The chain links TRBV15 with TRBJ2-5; the best D guess is TRBD2, with 6 bases matching. The nucleotide sequence is given as TGTGCCACCGGGACTGGGCGGAGACACCAAGAGACCCAGTACTTC. Translated, this is CATGTGRRHQETQYF. The full variable domain, with segments outside the CDR3 supplied by the reference TRBV15 and TRBJ2-5 proteins, appears as DAMVIQNPRYQVTQFGKPVTLSCSQTLNHNVMYWYQQKSSQAPKLLFHYYDKDFNNEADTPDNFQSRRPNTSFCFLDIRSPGLGDTAMYLCATGTGRRHQETQYFGPGTRLLVL.